Included here is one T cell receptor (beta chain) sequence, with context. Its specificity is not known. Researchers ran the PCR with 60 Vbeta and 13 Jbeta primers. Profiled with immunoSEQ multiplex PCR; TCRdb holds only in-frame clones, not every one. Of over 100,000 clones detected, around 77% appear once; the ten largest clones hold under 5%. The germline CDR1 and CDR2 sequences are SGHNT and YYREEE (reference sequence). CDR3 length: 17 residues. Losses at the gene ends were 0 bases for V and 2 bases for J; bases not matched to a gene: 9. The sample is drawn from a study of cytomegalovirus exposure and HLA in healthy donors. General observations from the study: Some TCR beta chains (roughly 160 of them) were listed as cytomegalovirus-associated. TCR beta V- and J-gene trimming, according to a later analysis, was linked to a missense DCLRE1C variant. The authors reported that TCR beta sequences could predict HLA-A and HLA-B alleles. These predictions were accurate for most subjects in the first cohort. A later analysis showed TCR association rates differing by HLA locus, peaking at DRB1 and lowest at HLA-C.

V is TRBV5-4 and J is TRBJ2-7, with TRBD2 matching 9 bases. The sample consisted of PBMCs. The clonotype originates from a male donor in good health and CMV-seropositive. For the CDR3, the DNA is TGTGCCAGCAGCTTGGGGGTCGCTAGCGGGGCCGCCTACGAGCAGTACTTC. Protein: CASSLGVASGAAYEQYF.